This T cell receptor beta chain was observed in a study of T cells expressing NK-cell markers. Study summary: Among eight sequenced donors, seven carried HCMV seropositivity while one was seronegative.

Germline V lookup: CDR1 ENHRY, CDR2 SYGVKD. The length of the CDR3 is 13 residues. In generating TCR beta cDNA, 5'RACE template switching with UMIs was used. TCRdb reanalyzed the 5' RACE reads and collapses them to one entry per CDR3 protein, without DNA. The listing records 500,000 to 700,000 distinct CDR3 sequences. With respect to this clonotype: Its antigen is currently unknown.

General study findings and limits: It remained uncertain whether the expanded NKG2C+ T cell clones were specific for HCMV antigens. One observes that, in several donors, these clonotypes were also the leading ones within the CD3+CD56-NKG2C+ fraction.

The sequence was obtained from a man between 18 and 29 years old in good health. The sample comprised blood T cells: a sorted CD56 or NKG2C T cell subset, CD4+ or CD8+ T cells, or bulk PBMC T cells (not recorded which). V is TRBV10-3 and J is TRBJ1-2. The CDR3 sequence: CAISEPRGRNYTF.